Shown below are 30 T cell receptor beta chains from a single sample sequenced in a study of regulatory T cells in long-lasting Graves disease. Regarding time point: persistent/refractory GD, antithyroid drugs over 5 years with positive TRAb. The TCR library was prepared using RNA isolated from PBMCs. For TCR beta, libraries came from iRepertoire HTBI primers and Arm-PCR of CDR3 regions. One entry per CDR3 protein, called by TCRdb with MiXCR from the multiplex PCR reads. The data contain fewer than 400,000 distinct CDR3 sequences, about 20% of them singletons. The sequences come from peripheral blood mononuclear cells (PBMCs), collected when the disease was refractory, from a patient treated with antithyroid drugs. Receptor source: a female donor with Graves disease.

Ten or more counts support this clonotype. J is TRBJ2-5 and V is TRBV18, with 10 bases fitting TRBD1. The trim removed 7 bases at V and 5 bases at J, leaving 7 bases unmatched. Germline CDR1 is KGHSH and CDR2 is LQKENI. The CDR3 spans 14 residues. The CDR3 DNA reads as TGTGCCAGCTTGCGGGACAGGGGTTTTGAGACCCAGTACTTC. It specifies CASLRDRGFETQYF. Variable domain in full (rest from reference TRBV18 and TRBJ2-5): NAGVMQNPRHLVRRRGQEARLRCSPMKGHSHVYWYRQLPEEGLKFMVYLQKENIIDESGMPKERFSAEFPKEGPSILRIQQVVRGDSAAYFCASLRDRGFETQYFGPGTRLLVL.

V gene TRBV20-1 combines with J gene TRBJ2-1, with 14 positions matching TRBD2. Unmatched junction bases numbered 13, after V lost 1 base and J lost 8 bases. The CDR3 covers 18 residues. Germline CDR1 and CDR2: DFQATT and SNEGSKA (reference sequence). The CDR3 region has the DNA TGCAGTGCTAGAGGCCTGACCGGGACTAGCGGGAGCTGGGATGAGCAGTTCTTC. Protein product: CSARGLTGTSGSWDEQFF.

A note on this clonotype: This clone may be a read error of a much larger clone one base away. The V and J genes are TRBV2 and TRBJ2-1; a weak D match, TRBD2 (5 bases). The V end lost 7 bases, the J end lost 5 bases, and 18 bases lay between the germline ends. Germline V lookup: CDR1 SNHLY, CDR2 FYNNEI. The CDR3 sequence is 15 residues long. The CDR3 nucleotides read TGTGCCAGCAAGCGGTCCTACGGCCTAGACAATGAGCAGTTCTTC. Its translation: CASKRSYGLDNEQFF. Drawing the rest from reference TRBV2 and TRBJ2-1, the complete variable domain is EPEVTQTPSHQVTQMGQEVILRCVPISNHLYFYWYRQILGQKVEFLVSFYNNEISEKSEIFDDQFSVERPDGSNFTLKIRSTKLEDSAMYFCASKRSYGLDNEQFFGPGTRLTVL.

This clonotype has just a few counts. The rearrangement links TRBV7-8 to TRBJ2-4; possibly TRBD2 for D (6 bases). V gave up 2 bases and J gave up 1 base, with 24 bases separating them. The CDR3 is made up of 20 amino acids. Germline CDR1 and CDR2: SGHVS and FQNEAQ. CDR3 nucleotides: TGTGCCAGCAGCTTAAGGAGGGAGAGGACTCCATCCTCTGCCAAAAACATTCAGTACTTC. This encodes CASSLRRERTPSSAKNIQYF.

This clonotype has just a few counts. The V and J genes are TRBV5-1 and TRBJ2-7; D may be TRBD2 (6 bases). CDR1 is SGHRS and CDR2 is YFSETQ in the germline V gene. The CDR3 sequence is 14 residues long. Trimming took 0 bases from V and 3 from J, leaving 10 bases between them. In DNA form, the CDR3 reads TGCGCCAGCAGCTTGGGGGGGAGGAACTACGAGCAGTACTTC. Translation: CASSLGGRNYEQYF.

This clonotype has ten or more counts. J is TRBJ2-2 and V is TRBV7-9, with D unclear. Trimming removed 4 bases from V and 4 bases from J, with 7 bases in between. The CDR3 sequence is 13 residues long. Germline CDR1 is SEHNR and CDR2 is FQNEAQ (reference sequence). The CDR3 region has the DNA TGTGCCAGCAGCTCGACCGGCACCGGGGAGCTGTTTTTT. Translated: CASSSTGTGELFF. Drawing the rest from reference TRBV7-9 and TRBJ2-2, the complete variable domain is DTGVSQNPRHKITKRGQNVTFRCDPISEHNRLYWYRQTLGQGPEFLTYFQNEAQLEKSRLLSDRFSAERPKGSFSTLEIQRTEQGDSAMYLCASSSTGTGELFFGEGSRLTVL.

The table lists this clonotype with many counts. The V call is TRBV6-1, the J call TRBJ2-5; either TRBD1 or TRBD2 may supply D (5 bases each). Germline-derived CDR1 and CDR2 are MNHNS and SASEGT. The CDR3 totals 13 residues. V was clipped by 7 bases and J by 7 bases, with 16 bases between them. This chain's CDR3 is CASTQGGHGTQYF. The CDR3 DNA reads as TGTGCCAGCACCCAGGGCGGGCACGGGACCCAGTACTTC.

This sequence joins TRBV4-1 and TRBJ2-6, with D uncertain. V was shortened by 1 base and J by 0 bases, with 4 bases between the two germline ends. Germline CDR1 MGHRA, CDR2 YSYEKL. CDR3 size: 15 residues. CDR3 sequence: CASSQVHSGANVLTF. CDR3 DNA sequence: TGCGCCAGCAGCCAAGTCCACTCTGGGGCCAACGTCCTGACTTTC.

This clonotype showed up just a few times. This chain links TRBV18 with TRBJ1-5; the D gene is possibly TRBD1 (5 bases). The CDR3 loop spans 15 amino acids. V was pared by 4 bases and J by 5 bases, with 15 bases between. Germline CDR1 and CDR2: KGHSH and LQKENI. The CDR3 reads CASSLLGTGDQPQHF. DNA of the CDR3: TGTGCCAGCTCACTCCTGGGGACTGGCGATCAGCCCCAGCATTTT.

The chain links TRBV19 to TRBJ2-4; no firm D call. Gene TRBJ2-7 matches the end of the DNA better, so the J call may be wrong. The CDR3 consists of 14 residues. The germline V gene has CDR1 LNHDA and CDR2 SQIVND (reference sequence). The CDR3 bases are TGTGCCAGTAGTATGGTAGTCCCCTCCTACGAGCAGTACTTC. It specifies CASSMVVPSYEQYF.

This clonotype was seen repeatedly, ten times or more. The J gene is TRBJ2-7, the V gene TRBV11-1; 9 bases are a match to TRBD1. Germline loops: CDR1 SGHAT, CDR2 FQDESV (reference sequence). The CDR3 is 16 residues long. The trim removed 4 bases at V and 3 bases at J, leaving 10 bases unmatched. The chain's CDR3 is CASSYGHRGQVYEQYF. The CDR3 bases are TGTGCCAGCAGCTATGGTCACAGGGGGCAGGTCTACGAGCAGTACTTC.

This clonotype was recorded many times. The J gene is TRBJ1-1, the V gene TRBV12-5; D unresolved. Germline V gene data show CDR1 as LGHNT and CDR2 as FRNRAP. V shed 0 bases and J shed 8 bases, with 4 bases lying between them. The CDR3 consists of 11 residues. The CDR3 DNA reads as TGTGCTAGTGGTTTGGTACTGGAAGCTTTCTTT. This codes for CASGLVLEAFF. The full variable domain, rest sourced from reference TRBV12-5 and TRBJ1-1, is DARVTQTPRHKVTEMGQEVTMRCQPILGHNTVFWYRQTMMQGLELLAYFRNRAPLDDSGMPKDRFSAEMPDATLATLKIQPSEPRDSAVYFCASGLVLEAFFGQGTRLTVV.

The chain couples TRBV5-1 to TRBJ1-1, with D maybe TRBD1 (5 bases). The ends were cut back, 5 bases at V and 0 bases at J, with 11 bases in the middle. This CDR3 comprises 14 residues. The germline CDR1 and CDR2 sequences are SGHRS and YFSETQ. CDR3 DNA: TGCGCCAGCAGGGAACGACAGTTGAACACTGAAGCTTTCTTT. Protein: CASRERQLNTEAFF.

There are many counts of this clonotype. The J gene is TRBJ2-7, the V gene TRBV11-2, with D hard to call. The V and J ends lost 5 bases and 7 bases respectively, with 9 bases between them. CDR1 is SGHAT and CDR2 is FQNNGV in the germline V gene. The CDR3 is made up of 11 amino acids. CDR3 in amino acids: CASSPMGEQYF. For the CDR3, the DNA is TGTGCCAGCAGCCCGATGGGGGAGCAGTACTTC.

On this clonotype itself: One end of the junction does not line up with germline, which may come from a read error. The V and J genes are TRBV3-1 and TRBJ2-7; the D gene is possibly TRBD1 (5 bases). The CDR3 is 14 residues long. Germline V CDR1 and CDR2: LGHDT, YNNKEL (reference sequence). CDR3 in DNA: TGTGCCGGCAGCCAAATGGGGCAGGGCTACGAGCAGTACTTC. Its translation: CAGSQMGQGYEQYF.

This chain links TRBV6-2 or TRBV6-3 with TRBJ1-5; no firm D call. With 5 bases removed from V and 3 bases from J, the gap between germline ends came to 8 bases. Germline CDR1 MNHEY, CDR2 SVGEGT. This CDR3 has 13 amino acids. The DNA of the CDR3 is TGTGCCAGCAGTGTAGGGAACAATCAGCCCCAGCATTTT. It yields the protein CASSVGNNQPQHF.

This clonotype was seen repeatedly, ten times or more. The genes are TRBV6-5 and TRBJ1-5; D ambiguous. V lost 2 bases, J lost 4 bases, and 6 bases lay in between. Germline V gene sequence: CDR1 MNHEY, CDR2 SVGAGI. The CDR3 spans 13 residues. CDR3 sequence (DNA): TGTGCCAGCAGTTACACCCCGAATCAGCCCCAGCATTTT. This sequence encodes CASSYTPNQPQHF.

In its sample, this clonotype was seen many times. The rearrangement uses TRBV11-2 and TRBJ1-1; 8 bases are shared with TRBD1. This CDR3 contains 18 residues. The ends lost 4 bases at V and 6 bases at J; junction bases unmatched: 19. Germline V lookup: CDR1 SGHAT, CDR2 FQNNGV. CDR3 bases: TGTGCCAGCAGCTCAACCCGCAGGGGGCGAATCGACTACCCTGAAGCTTTCTTT. The encoded protein is CASSSTRRGRIDYPEAFF.

This clonotype has a handful of counts. The chain combines TRBV12-3 or TRBV12-4 with TRBJ1-5; possibly TRBD1 for D (6 bases). CDR3 length: 16 amino acids. V was pared by 1 base and J by 0 bases, with 10 bases between. CDR3 in DNA: TGTGCCAGCAGTTTAGGCGGGACAAGTAGCAATCAGCCCCAGCATTTT. As protein: CASSLGGTSSNQPQHF.

This clonotype was seen ten or more times. This chain links TRBV7-9 with TRBJ1-2; D not certain. CDR1 and CDR2 (germline): SEHNR, FQNEAQ (reference sequence). V gave up 1 base and J gave up 6 bases, with 9 bases separating them. The CDR3 contains 13 residues. CDR3 residues: CASSLVLQDGYTF. In DNA form, the CDR3 reads TGTGCCAGCAGCTTAGTATTGCAGGATGGCTACACCTTC. Full variable domain (rest looked up from reference TRBV7-9 and TRBJ1-2): DTGVSQNPRHKITKRGQNVTFRCDPISEHNRLYWYRQTLGQGPEFLTYFQNEAQLEKSRLLSDRFSAERPKGSFSTLEIQRTEQGDSAMYLCASSLVLQDGYTFGSGTRLTVV.

This clonotype was detected only a few times. The CDR3 loop is CATRQGSSYNSPLHF. In nucleotides, the CDR3 is TGTGCCACGCGGCAGGGGAGCTCCTATAATTCACCCCTCCACTTT. The gene calls are TRBV27 and TRBJ1-6; perhaps TRBD1 as D (6 bases). This CDR3 is built from 15 residues. V was trimmed by 10 bases and J by 0 bases, leaving 13 bases between them. The V gene's germline CDR1 is MNHEY and CDR2 SMNVEV (reference sequence).

In DNA form, the CDR3 reads TGTGCCAGCAGCTTGGGACAGATAAACTATGGCTACACCTTC. It encodes CASSLGQINYGYTF. This chain connects TRBV5-6 to TRBJ1-2; maybe TRBD1 (5 bases). V lost 0 bases, J lost 2 bases, and 8 bases lay in between. The CDR3 spans 14 residues. CDR1 SGHDT and CDR2 YYEEEE come from the germline V gene.

The chain is built from TRBV29-1 and TRBJ1-2; TRBD1 agrees at 9 bases. The length of the CDR3 is 14 residues. Unmatched junction bases numbered 6, after V lost 2 bases and J lost 5 bases. Germline V gene sequence: CDR1 SQVTM, CDR2 ANQGSEA. In DNA, the CDR3 is TGCAGCGTTGAACCACCTGGGACAGGGTATGGCTACACCTTC. This codes for CSVEPPGTGYGYTF.

This clonotype was seen a handful of times. V usage is TRBV4-1 and J usage is TRBJ2-7; D is uncertain. Germline CDR1 and CDR2: MGHRA and YSYEKL. Trimming removed 1 base from V and 4 bases from J, with 14 bases in between. The length of the CDR3 is 15 residues. The CDR3 DNA sequence: TGCGCCAGCAGCCAAGCGCCGATACAGAATTACGAGCAGTACTTC. It yields the protein CASSQAPIQNYEQYF.

The table lists this clonotype with a few counts. The chain is built from TRBV20-1 and TRBJ1-6; unclear D gene. The CDR3 covers 12 residues. Trimming removed 6 bases at V and 6 bases at J, with 9 bases between. Germline V gene lookup returns CDR1 DFQATT and CDR2 SNEGSKA (reference sequence). CDR3 sequence reads: CSARQVNSPLHF. As DNA, the CDR3 is TGCAGTGCAAGGCAGGTTAATTCACCCCTCCACTTT.

This clonotype showed up many times. The genes are TRBV6-1 and TRBJ2-7, with 9 nucleotides matching TRBD1. Germline trimming cut 5 bases from V and 4 bases from J; bases unmatched to any gene: 9. Per the germline V gene, CDR1 is MNHNS and CDR2 is SASEGT. The CDR3 loop spans 15 amino acids. As DNA, the CDR3 is TGTGCCAGCAGTACGAAACAGGGGGCGCTTTACGAGCAGTACTTC. Protein sequence: CASSTKQGALYEQYF.

This clonotype has ten or more counts. This sequence joins TRBV2 and TRBJ2-7; 7 nucleotides match TRBD2. Looked up from germline, CDR1 is SNHLY and CDR2 is FYNNEI. The CDR3 is 13 residues long. V lost 7 bases, J lost 7 bases, and 10 bases stayed unmatched. This chain's CDR3 is CASKREAPREQYF. The CDR3 DNA reads as TGTGCCAGCAAACGGGAGGCCCCCCGAGAGCAGTACTTC.

The V gene is TRBV19, the J gene TRBJ2-1; D unclear. Germline assignment: CDR1 LNHDA and CDR2 SQIVND (reference sequence). Trimming removed 2 bases from V and 4 bases from J, with 6 bases in between. The CDR3 is made up of 13 amino acids. CDR3 nucleotides: TGTGCCAGTAGTATACGCAATTACAATGAGCAGTTCTTC. It yields the protein CASSIRNYNEQFF. The full variable domain, completed using reference TRBV19 and TRBJ2-1, is DGGITQSPKYLFRKEGQNVTLSCEQNLNHDAMYWYRQDPGQGLRLIYYSQIVNDFQKGDIAEGYSVSREKKESFPLTVTSAQKNPTAFYLCASSIRNYNEQFFGPGTRLTVL.

This clonotype was recorded at least ten times. At one boundary the junction diverges from the germline segment, which might be a read error. The J gene is TRBJ1-2, the V gene TRBV11-2, with D possibly being TRBD1 (5 bases). Germline CDR1 and CDR2: SGHAT and FQNNGV. The CDR3 runs to 10 residues. CDR3 DNA sequence: TGTGCCAGCAGCGCGGGGGAAAACCGCTTC. This codes for CASSAGENRF.

This clonotype was seen a few times. V gene TRBV28 combines with J gene TRBJ1-2; no reliable D call. The CDR3 spans 14 residues. V was trimmed by 2 bases and J by 1 base, leaving 8 bases between them. CDR1 and CDR2 (germline): MDHEN, SYDVKM. Here the CDR3 reads CASSLTYSNYGYTF. The CDR3 nucleotides are TGTGCCAGCAGTTTAACCTACAGTAACTATGGCTACACCTTC.